This note documents a single T cell receptor beta chain sequence. Antigen unknown. The sample originates from a study of T cells in Graves' hyperthyroidism and ophthalmopathy. Study-level information: Peripheral blood sampling occurred at initial diagnosis, before any treatment. Study-level results: Patients with ophthalmopathy were separated from those with stable hyperthyroidism by a 13 V-J model. In the blood, most expanded thyroid clonotypes above 0.001 appeared as well.

RNA transcripts served as the template for amplifying TCR beta CDR3 regions. The HTBI set primed first-round TCR CDR3 RT-PCR. Each CDR3 protein gets one entry after TCRdb re-called the multiplex PCR reads with MiXCR. The table has fewer than 700,000 distinct CDR3 sequences, under 20% seen once; the top ten hold about 16%. Subjects with ophthalmopathy showed a Clinical Activity Score no lower than 3, a NOSPECS grade no lower than 4, and a duration shorter than 3 months. With 5 bases removed from V and 6 bases from J, the gap between germline ends came to 19 bases. The germline gives CDR1 KGHDR, CDR2 SFDVKD. The CDR3 is made up of 16 amino acids.

Specimen: blood. The TCR originated in a woman younger than 35 with Graves' ophthalmopathy. V usage is TRBV24-1 and J usage is TRBJ2-1; tentatively, D is TRBD2 (5 bases). The CDR3 nucleotides read TGTGCCACCAGTGGGGCTAGCTCTTCCTCTCTCAATGAGCAGTTCTTC. Its protein is CATSGASSSSLNEQFF.